This T cell receptor (beta chain) was identified in a study of blood T cells in healthy people across ages. Study at large: The capture of about one barcoded beta molecule per two T cells was achieved by template switching.

Study observations and caveats: Researchers deemed the diversity estimates from one million T cells underestimates.

This clonotype was seen more than once but under ten times. The target antigen is unknown. This CDR3 is built from 12 residues. Germline CDR1 is SGHRS and CDR2 is YFSETQ. V gave up 1 base and J gave up 6 bases, with 7 bases separating them. It was with a sample-barcoded 5' primer and a J-beta primer mix that a second PCR of about 6 to 12 cycles was run. TCRdb re-called the 5' RACE reads through MiXCR, storing one row per CDR3 protein. Of approximately 780,000 distinct CDR3 sequences listed, 20% to 30% were seen once; the top ten hold about 3%. These data also featured in a second study, about T cells of mothers and their children.

Sequencing input: blood. This sequence was found in a boy under 18 in good health. The V call is TRBV5-1, the J call TRBJ1-2; unclear D gene. The CDR3 region is CASSLWGDGYTF. The CDR3 coding sequence is TGCGCCAGCAGCTTGTGGGGAGATGGCTACACCTTC.